The clone carrying this T cell receptor (beta chain) was found once. Clones were read by immunoSEQ multiplex PCR, and TCRdb kept only the in-frame ones, dropping some. The repertoire holds 77,000 or so clones, with approximately 92% as singletons. Germline V lookup: CDR1 SNHLY, CDR2 FYNNEI. The CDR3 runs to 14 residues. V trimming: 4 bases; J trimming: 1 base; junction bases outside the gene matches: 0. These data are taken from a study of graft-versus-host responses after intestinal transplantation. Specimen: PBMCs, collected 98 days after intestinal transplantation. The clonotype comes from a human patient who received an intestinal transplant, so some T cells may come from the graft donor. The chain recombines TRBV2 with TRBJ2-5; 10 bases align to TRBD2. The CDR3 here is CASSGTSGQETQYF. The CDR3 DNA sequence: TGTGCCAGCAGTGGGACTAGCGGCCAAGAGACCCAGTACTTC.